The T cell receptor (beta chain) described here comes from a study of graft-versus-host responses after intestinal transplantation. Study-level information: All recipients got anti-thymocyte globulin induction, then tacrolimus and steroids for approximately 3 years.

Sequencing was performed with immunoSEQ multiplex PCR; in TCRdb, only in-frame clones are kept and a portion is missing. The sample includes under 130,000 clones, roughly 93% of them seen just once. On this clone itself: The antigen is undetermined.

Germline lookup yields CDR1 MNHNY and CDR2 SVGAGI (reference sequence). Unmatched junction bases numbered 12, after V lost 8 bases and J lost 4 bases. CDR3 length equals 15 residues. The sequencing here drew on unstimulated CD8+ T cells sorted from spleen or lymph node cells, taken before intestinal transplant. The source is a human donor who received an intestinal transplant. The rearrangement joins TRBV6-6 to TRBJ2-7, with 9 bases aligning to TRBD1. CDR3 residues: CASYGEGGQGYEQYF. The CDR3, as DNA: TGTGCCAGCTACGGGGAAGGGGGACAGGGTTACGAGCAGTACTTC.